This section outlines one TCR beta chain sequence together with its context. The table came from immunoSEQ multiplex PCR; TCRdb's copy has only in-frame clones and leaves some out. The sample carries 200,000 to 250,000 clones, 70% to 90% recorded once. The entry originates in a study of blood T cell repertoires in COVID-19. This CDR3 has 14 residues. Trimming cost V 3 bases and J 8 bases, with 14 bases left between them. Germline V gene lookup returns CDR1 SGDLS and CDR2 YYNGEE. The sequenced sample was PBMCs or T cells enriched from blood (not recorded which). This clonotype was sampled from a woman in her 50s with acute COVID-19. The chain employs TRBV9 and TRBJ2-2; D gene ambiguous. This CDR3 is CASSEPPYEGELFF. Written as DNA, the CDR3 is TGTGCCAGCAGCGAGCCCCCCTACGAAGGGGAGCTGTTTTTT.